This T cell receptor (beta chain) comes out of a study of cytomegalovirus exposure and HLA in healthy donors (dated by TCRdb to about 2017). In the study overall: An earlier analysis of approximately 550 of the donors reported 250 to 300 Gb of sequence data and some 100 million unique TCR beta sequences from about 200 million T cells. Around 320 gigabases of sequencing data and tens of millions of unique TCR sequences were included in an early release covering about 700 HLA-typed donors. Of the roughly 410 genotyped donors, 80% to 90% were placed in the genetic ancestry cluster associated with self-reported Caucasian donors. The study was designed to test whether signatures of past pathogen exposure could be identified by cataloging public T cell receptors. The study used immunosequencing to profile the T cell repertoires of 670 or so subjects and linked those repertoires to cytomegalovirus serostatus. A separate validation cohort of approximately 130 different subjects was used in addition to the roughly 700-subject first cohort. High-throughput TCR immunosequencing, statistical association of individual TCRs with disease status, and machine learning were combined to predict cytomegalovirus infection status. A later analysis re-examined previously published TCR beta repertoires from over 500 donors and added high-resolution HLA genotyping to investigate patterns of TCR occurrence. In the later analysis, no new phenotypic data were used to find candidate immune exposures; instead, reliance was placed on TCR beta sequences and their occurrence across donors. In an earlier analysis of a few hundred of the donors, high-throughput TCR beta sequencing was used to judge whether each TCR beta V gene segment behaved as functional or pseudogenic. Donor age, sex, ethnicity and CMV serostatus were compiled together with the repertoire data. In a later genetic analysis, genome-wide SNP genotypes for 398 of the 666 donors were used, and that subset was treated as a discovery cohort. Every repertoire in the discovery cohort had been generated on one and the same sequencing platform. HLA typing included class I and class II loci at four-digit resolution. Typing coverage differed by locus: A, B, C, DRB1 and DQB1 were typed in roughly 620-640 donors, DQA1 in about 500, DPA1 in some 610, and DPB1 in around 440. Roughly five DR-DQ haplotypes were handled as single units for association and clustering, since linkage in the cohort was strong. Among 300 to 450 genotyped donors of the cohort, an average of roughly 240,000 unique TCR beta nucleotide sequences were sequenced per donor, around a sixth of them non-productive. Points the paper makes about the study in general: It was suggested by the authors that the approach could potentially be generalized to other disease states and immunological phenotypes. About 17 rarely observed V segments, including chromosome 9 orphons, were excluded from the earlier analysis of several hundred of the donors because counts were too low. A later analysis reported that several top co-occurrence clusters appeared linked to parvovirus B19, influenza, CMV and Epstein-Barr virus. HLA typing was unavailable for some donors at each locus, so association tests used only the typed subset. CMV serostatus was the only immune exposure information available for the cohort. A later genetic analysis associated a missense DCLRE1C variant with V-gene and J-gene trimming of TCR beta chains, and an independent cohort replicated the association. This cohort had only TCR beta chains sequenced, and the lack of alpha or paired-chain data limited which features could be detected. In vitro tests confirmed that a few of the cytomegalovirus-associated TCR beta chains recognize cytomegalovirus antigens. In a later genetic analysis, fewer N-insertions in productive TCRs were reported among donors in an Asian-associated ancestry cluster than the roughly 700-donor mean. In a later analysis, HLA-associated TCR beta chains showed more clonal expansion and lower generation probabilities than non-associated chains that were equally common. Sequencing depth was assumed to be roughly uniform across donors in the presence/absence analyses, though that assumption may not hold. A group of highly shared sequence variants was considered likely to be a technical artifact of the sequencing pipeline. Linkage disequilibrium might explain the correlated functional status among segregating V segments, but an unknown experimental factor could not be excluded. In a later analysis, around 15,000 TCR beta sequences were associated with specific HLA alleles at a false discovery rate of 0.05. Most TCR sequences were seen in very few donors, while some public TCRs were found in many individuals. An earlier analysis of approximately 530 of the donors showed that most TCR beta V segments appeared in productive rearrangements either about 90% or about 30% of the time, which broadly matched IMGT annotations. When HLA alleles, especially DR and DQ, strongly co-occurred, TCR associations were difficult to assign to individual alleles. A further reported finding was that TCR beta sequences accurately predicted the HLA-A and HLA-B alleles for most subjects in the first cohort. The study listed 150 to 200 TCR beta chains as associated with cytomegalovirus. In both the original and validation cohorts, the classifier was reported to diagnose cytomegalovirus status with high specificity and sensitivity. Because the 87-base-pair reads could not distinguish some IMGT-functional V segments, including TRBV6-2 and TRBV6-3, those segments were excluded. A later analysis found that TCR association rates varied across HLA loci, with DRB1 alleles showing the most associated TCRs and HLA-C alleles the fewest. Most CMV-associated TCR beta chains appeared to be HLA-restricted in a later analysis, and the HLA associations seemed to be driven largely by CMV exposure.

In total, more than 500 healthy bone marrow donors made up the cohort. At the time of sampling, all cohort members were nominally healthy, though unrecorded immune exposures were likely present. Of the approximately 670 cohort members, 289 had positive CMV serostatus and about 330 had negative CMV serostatus, and CMV serostatus was not recorded for the donor. Each donor provided a peripheral blood sample, and peripheral blood mononuclear cells were used for TCR beta sequencing. The Qiagen DNeasy Blood Extraction Kit was used to extract genomic DNA from the blood cell samples. Details on this clone: Its antigen is not yet known. It has no much larger one-base neighbor in the sample; base qualities were not kept.

Library preparation employed the immunoSEQ multiplex PCR assay. A mixture of 60 forward primers for TCR Vbeta segments and 13 reverse primers for TCR Jbeta segments was used in the multiplex PCR. The CDR3 region of rearranged TCR beta genes was amplified from genomic DNA by a multiplex PCR assay. Amplified TCR beta libraries were sequenced as 87-base-pair reads on the Illumina HiSeq System. In the paper's pipeline: A later analysis counted about 80 million unique TCR beta chains across the 500 to 850 repertoires, and some 11 million of these chains were shared by at least two donors. A nearest-neighbor algorithm error-corrected the raw reads and collapsed the reads into unique sequences, merging closely related sequences to remove PCR and sequencing errors. Alignment of CDR3 sequences to IMGT reference sequences was used to assign V, D and J gene segments. For a sequence to be retained, at least a six-nucleotide match to both a V gene segment and a J gene segment was required. A rearrangement counted as productive if the CDR3 had no stop codons and remained in frame with V and J, and every other rearrangement counted as non-productive. Following IMGT convention, CDR3 was defined as the stretch from the second conserved V-encoded cysteine up to the conserved J-encoded phenylalanine. The earlier analysis of about 560 of the donors excluded any sequence lacking an unambiguous match to a single V gene segment. An earlier analysis of a few hundred of the donors called V segments functional above 56.7% productive rearrangements and segregating when the between-donor standard deviation exceeded 5%. To diagnose cytomegalovirus status from the catalog of TCR beta chain sequences, a statistical classification framework was built. A later analysis assigned V and J genes by comparing TCR nucleotide sequences with IMGT/GENE-DB human TR gene sequences. Using the TCRdist pipeline, a later analysis assigned CDR3 sequences along with most-parsimonious VDJ recombination scenarios. A later analysis defined each TCR beta chain by its CDR3 amino acid sequence plus V-gene family, and excluded reads lacking a unique V-gene family. In a later analysis, 500 to 700 highly shared, low-generation-probability nucleotide sequences were removed to address suspected cross-contamination and a sequencing artifact. In a later analysis, a clonal expansion index was calculated for each public chain from normalized within-repertoire ranks of inferred template counts. In a later analysis, generation probabilities were computed with a VDJ recombination model fitted to out-of-frame rearrangements, and the resulting probabilities were checked against IGoR. Hypergeometric tests were used in a later analysis to score TCR-TCR, TCR-HLA and TCR-CMV co-occurrence, with a repertoire-size bias correction applied to the TCR pairs. To estimate false discovery rates, a later analysis permuted the HLA or CMV assignments 20 times. In a later analysis, co-occurring TCRs were grouped using DBSCAN, with TCRdist sequence similarity added in when clustering inside HLA-allele-positive subsets. Co-occurrence clustering excluded repertoires with fewer than 30,000 or more than 120,000 public chains, plus five with anomalous nucleotide sharing. TCRdb obtained this table from immuneACCESS and retained in-frame rearrangements with V and J assigned. These tables miss some clones; where compared with another copy, unresolved V genes account for less than half of the shortfall, and the remainder is unexplained. That table is the source of V, J and clone size, and D and trimming were worked out from the DNA. The sample table holds roughly 150,000 clones, of which approximately 60% were seen once. The ten most abundant clones make up around 1.6% of the sample.

Spanning cysteine to phenylalanine, the CDR3 consists of 15 amino acids. The kept DNA is CDR3 alone, 45 bases in frame from the first base. V sheds 3 bases and J sheds 4 bases, leaving 16 bases between their ends. The germline V gene provides CDR1 MGHRA and CDR2 YSYEKL. This chain joins TRBV4-1 to TRBJ2-7, with a weak D call of TRBD1 (6 bases match). Specimen: PBMCs. This receptor was taken from a human donor in good health. The DNA is as follows: TGCGCCAGCAGCCACCTCGGGGCAGGGGCTTACGAGCAGTACTTC. Its protein reads: CASSHLGAGAYEQYF.